This T cell receptor (beta chain) came from a study of T cell changes during pregnancy in multiple sclerosis. The germline V gene encodes CDR1 SEHNR and CDR2 FQNEAQ (reference sequence). The length of the CDR3 is 14 residues. Trimming took off 6 bases at V and 7 bases at J, with 13 bases between the two ends. Sequencing used immunoSEQ multiplex PCR; TCRdb keeps in-frame clones, though not all of them. The sample yields about 76,000 clones, roughly 94% seen once. The receptor's source is a female donor with multiple sclerosis, enrolled in a pregnancy study. Material: peripheral blood, obtained in the third trimester of pregnancy. The gene calls are TRBV7-9 and TRBJ1-6; D gene unclear. The CDR3 nucleotides are TGTGCCAGCAGAAGGTCCGGGGAGAATTCACCCCTCCACTTT. This gives the protein CASRRSGENSPLHF.